Each of the 16 T cell receptor beta chains below was sequenced from the same sample in a study of cytomegalovirus exposure and HLA in healthy donors. PCR involved 60 Vbeta and 13 Jbeta primers. Assay used: immunoSEQ multiplex PCR; TCRdb lists only in-frame clones, some missing. The table records 75,000 to 80,000 clones, around 66% of them present only once. Sequencing was carried out using PBMCs. The receptors come from a man aged 60 to 75 in good health and CMV-seropositive.

This clone was seen once. The rearrangement joins TRBV5-1 to TRBJ2-2; 14 bases map to TRBD2. The ends lost 4 bases at V and 0 bases at J; junction bases unmatched: 2. From germline, CDR1 is SGHRS and CDR2 YFSETQ. The CDR3 has 17 residues. CDR3 amino acids: CASSKGLAGANTGELFF. The CDR3 DNA is TGCGCCAGCAGCAAGGGACTAGCGGGAGCGAACACCGGGGAGCTGTTTTTT.

The CDR3 region has the DNA TGCGCCAGCAGCCAAGATCCGGCCGGGGAGCTGTTTTTT. Amino acid sequence: CASSQDPAGELFF. J is TRBJ2-2 and V is TRBV4-3; D is ambiguous. Trimming pared 0 bases from V and 6 bases from J, leaving 5 bases between. The CDR3 runs 13 residues. The V gene's germline CDR1 is LGHNA and CDR2 YSLEER.

V is TRBV12-5 and J is TRBJ1-6; D call uncertain. Germline CDR1 is LGHNT and CDR2 is FRNRAP. The germline V and J ends were trimmed by 0 bases and 10 bases, with 7 bases remaining between them. The CDR3 has 13 residues. CDR3 region: CASGLVLKSPLHF. The CDR3 nucleotides are TGTGCTAGTGGTTTGGTACTAAAATCACCCCTCCACTTT.

Turning to this clone: One end of the junction is discordant with germline, which a read error may explain. This chain uses TRBV6-5 with TRBJ2-2; a possible D gene is TRBD2 (5 bases). Germline values: CDR1 MNHEY, CDR2 SVGAGI. The length of the CDR3 is 14 residues. The CDR3 bases are TGTGCCAGCAGTTACTCGTTTGTGGCCGGGGAGCTGTTCTTT. Protein: CASSYSFVAGELFF.

Turning to this clone: Other DNA sequences from this sample encode an identical CDR3 as well. The chain carries TRBV7-6 and TRBJ2-5; 8 bases align to TRBD1. Per the germline V gene, CDR1 is SGHVS and CDR2 is FNYEAQ. Germline trimming cut 5 bases from V and 5 bases from J; bases unmatched to any gene: 13. The CDR3 runs 16 residues. The CDR3 region has the DNA TGTGCCAGCAGCCTCGCTCCGGCAGGGGGCGGGGAGACCCAGTACTTC. It is translated as CASSLAPAGGGETQYF.

V gene TRBV10-3 combines with J gene TRBJ1-2; 8 bases are a match to TRBD1. CDR3 length equals 14 residues. Germline V CDR1 and CDR2: ENHRY, SYGVKD. V lost 4 bases to trimming and J lost 8 bases; unmatched junction nucleotides: 9. For the CDR3, the DNA is TGTGCCATCAGTGGGTTAGGACAGGGTGAAGGCTACACCTTC. Translating it yields CAISGLGQGEGYTF.

Details on this clone: The limits of the CDR3 on the DNA are not certain, so only TCRdb's listed CDR3 is given. J is TRBJ2-2 and V is TRBV9; TRBD2, as called in the table, went unchecked against the DNA. Including both end residues, the CDR3 is 15 amino acids long. The germline V gene has CDR1 SGDLS and CDR2 YYNGEE. The CDR3 here is CASSVGGRRAGELFF.

V gene TRBV2 combines with J gene TRBJ2-7; D may be TRBD1 (5 bases). Germline CDR1 is SNHLY and CDR2 is FYNNEI. The CDR3 consists of 12 residues. Deletions cut 8 bases from V and 5 bases from J, with 13 bases between. CDR3 coding DNA: TGTGCCAGCCAGGACAAAAGGAACGAGCAGTACTTC. As protein: CASQDKRNEQYF.

The chain employs TRBV2 and TRBJ2-7; no clear D. The germline V gene has CDR1 SNHLY and CDR2 FYNNEI. V shed 6 bases and J shed 2 bases, with 8 bases lying between them. The CDR3 is made up of 12 amino acids. The chain's CDR3 is CASRYSTYEQYF. CDR3 nucleotide sequence: TGTGCCAGCAGATACTCGACCTACGAGCAGTACTTC.

The chain combines TRBV10-3 with TRBJ1-5; TRBD1 might be the D (6 bases). This CDR3 has 13 residues. Germline values: CDR1 ENHRY, CDR2 SYGVKD. V lost 10 bases and J lost 4, with 14 bases in between. The CDR3 bases are TGTGCCACCACGGACAGCATTAATCAGCCCCAGCATTTT. This sequence encodes CATTDSINQPQHF.

V gene TRBV4-2 combines with J gene TRBJ2-3, with 9 positions matching TRBD2. The CDR3 is made up of 15 amino acids. Unmatched junction bases numbered 1, after V lost 3 bases and J lost 0 bases. Looked up from germline, CDR1 is LGHNA and CDR2 is YNFKEQ. This CDR3 reads CASSHLAGSTDTQYF. CDR3 nucleotide sequence: TGTGCCAGCAGCCACCTAGCGGGAAGCACAGATACGCAGTATTTT.

V gene TRBV9 combines with J gene TRBJ1-3, with a weak D call TRBD1 (6 bases). CDR3 length: 14 residues. Trimming pared 3 bases from V and 2 bases from J, leaving 9 bases between. Germline lookup yields CDR1 SGDLS and CDR2 YYNGEE. In DNA form, the CDR3 reads TGTGCCAGCAGCGGGGGGCGGACTGGAAACACCATATATTTT. Encoded protein: CASSGGRTGNTIYF.

This clone has a handful of counts. V and J are TRBV5-4 and TRBJ2-1, with D hard to call. Trimming shortened V by 0 bases and J by 7 bases, and 11 bases separated the two germline ends. Germline V lookup: CDR1 SGHNT, CDR2 YYREEE (reference sequence). The CDR3 contains 14 residues. The CDR3 nucleotides read TGTGCCAGCAGCTTGGAGGCTAGTAGGAATGAGCAGTTCTTC. It yields the protein CASSLEASRNEQFF.

This clone turned up a few times. The chain has TRBV10-3 and TRBJ1-2; D not resolved. V was shortened by 2 bases and J by 7 bases, with 11 bases between the two germline ends. CDR3 length: 13 residues. Germline V gene lookup returns CDR1 ENHRY and CDR2 SYGVKD. The CDR3 DNA follows: TGTGCCATCAGTGAGCCCGGTTATGCTGGCTACACCTTC. The encoded protein is CAISEPGYAGYTF.

The gene calls are TRBV6-1 and TRBJ2-7, with 11 bases identical to TRBD2. The J segment lost 1 base and the V segment lost 4 bases, leaving 9 bases of the junction unmatched. The CDR3 runs to 17 residues. The germline V gene encodes CDR1 MNHNS and CDR2 SASEGT. CDR3: CASSGRGGLAVSYEQYF. DNA for the CDR3: TGTGCCAGCAGTGGCCGCGGGGGACTAGCGGTTTCCTACGAGCAGTACTTC.

This sequence joins TRBV30 and TRBJ2-2, with TRBD2 matching over 13 bases. V lost 6 bases to trimming and J lost 4 bases; unmatched junction nucleotides: 5. Germline V gene data show CDR1 as GTSNPN and CDR2 as SVGIG (reference sequence). The CDR3 sequence is 15 residues long. The DNA for the CDR3 is TGTGCCTGTCCGGGACTAGCGGGGTTCACCGGGGAGCTGTTTTTT. Its protein is CACPGLAGFTGELFF.